A selection of T cell receptor beta chains follows, all from one sample in a study of PD-L1 blockade in urothelial cancer. Clones were read by immunoSEQ multiplex PCR, and TCRdb kept only the in-frame ones, dropping some. This sample has fewer than 85,000 clones, with 85% to 90% found just once. Source: PBMCs, taken around atezolizumab (anti-PD-L1) treatment. Source of these receptors: a man in his sixties with urothelial cancer. CDR3s include the opening cysteine and the closing phenylalanine or tryptophan.

TRBJ1-5 | 15 | TRBV28 | CASTLSTRGNQPQHF
TRBJ1-3 | 15 | TRBV6-1 | CASSTPRGSGNTIYF
TRBJ1-2 | 15 | TRBV7-9 | CASSLYPGKNYGYTF
TRBJ1-1 | 15 | TRBV6-6 | CASSPYHDSHTEAFF
TRBJ2-5 | 13 | TRBV7-9 | CASSSGVKETQYF
TRBJ2-7 | 14 | TRBV15 | CATSRDGGFYEQYF
TRBJ1-6 | 17 | TRBV5-1 | CASSLGVRVYYDSPLHF
TRBJ2-5 | 15 | TRBV28 | CASSFPGTGKETQYF
TRBJ2-2 | 18 | TRBV5-1 | CASSSRPGQQKNTGELFF
TRBJ2-3 | 15 | TRBV30 | CAWSPLRVSTDTQYF
TRBJ1-1 | 15 | TRBV6-1 | CASSGWDRGRLKAFF
TRBJ1-5 | 15 | TRBV5-5 | CASSLVAGWRQPQHF
TRBJ2-5 | 16 | TRBV9 | CASTQEGGRPGETQYF
TRBJ2-7 | 18 | TRBV7-6 | CASSLVGTSGRTTYEQYF
TRBJ2-5 | 15 | TRBV25-1 | CASSAFSGSQETQYF
TRBJ1-4 | 14 | TRBV29-1 | CSVSPAGGGEKLFF
TRBJ2-3 | 14 | TRBV11-3 | CASSLVSSTDTQYF
TRBJ2-3 | 15 | TRBV19 | CASSIRGQGADTQYF
TRBJ2-7 | 15 | TRBV9 | CASSVDGTSVYEQYF
TRBJ1-3 | 12 | TRBV6-5 | CASRGSGNTIYF
TRBJ2-7 | 14 | TRBV5-1 | CASSLVADSYEQYF
TRBJ2-2 | 17 | TRBV29-1 | CSASATSGKTNTGELFF